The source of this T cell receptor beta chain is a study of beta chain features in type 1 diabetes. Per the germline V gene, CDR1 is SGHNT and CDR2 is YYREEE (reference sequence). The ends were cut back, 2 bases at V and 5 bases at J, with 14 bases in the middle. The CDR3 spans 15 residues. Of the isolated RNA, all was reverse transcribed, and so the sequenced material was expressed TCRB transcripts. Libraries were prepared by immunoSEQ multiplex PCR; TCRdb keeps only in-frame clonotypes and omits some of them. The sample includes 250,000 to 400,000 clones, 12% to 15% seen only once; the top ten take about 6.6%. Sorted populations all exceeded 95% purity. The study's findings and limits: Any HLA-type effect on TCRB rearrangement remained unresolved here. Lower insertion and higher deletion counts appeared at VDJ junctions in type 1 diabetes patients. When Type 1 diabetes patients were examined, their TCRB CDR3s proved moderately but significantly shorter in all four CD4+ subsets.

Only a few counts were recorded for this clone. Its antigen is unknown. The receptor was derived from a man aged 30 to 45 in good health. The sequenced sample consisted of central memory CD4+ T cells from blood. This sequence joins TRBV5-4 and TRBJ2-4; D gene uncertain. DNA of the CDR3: TGTGCCAGCAGCTTATCCGGGCGACGGGAAAACATTCAGTACTTC. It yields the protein CASSLSGRRENIQYF.